This TCR beta chain is from a study of blood T cells in healthy people across ages. On the study more broadly: T cells yielded about one barcoded beta molecule per two cells through template switching. Overall study results and limits: Observed TCR beta diversity per million T cells went down as age went up. This fall followed a roughly linear course with age. Diversity estimates drawn from one million T cells were deemed underestimates.

Germline-derived CDR1 and CDR2 are MGHDK and SYGVNS. This CDR3 has 15 amino acids. Of note for this clonotype: Its antigen is not identified. A much larger clone lies one base from this, so it may be a read error.

A second roughly 7 to 12 cycle PCR used barcoded and J-beta primers. MiXCR was run by TCRdb on the 5' RACE reads, yielding one entry per CDR3 protein. The data hold hundreds of thousands of distinct CDR3 sequences, with 32% observed a single time. This chain connects TRBV25-1 to TRBJ1-5; D uncertain. The sample was blood. The sequence derives from an elderly woman in good health. CDR3 in DNA: TGTGCCAGCGGGATAATCGGGTATAGCAATCGGCCCCAGCATTTT. It yields the protein CASGIIGYSNRPQHF.